This passage covers 19 T cell receptor beta chains from one sample sequenced in a study of identical twins listed by TCRdb under 2016. Preparation of the library involved 5' RACE. Data came from an Illumina HiSeq 2000. Using fastp at Q25 and MiXCR, TCRdb reprocessed the public reads and kept productive beta chains. Here each entry gathers all rows of one CDR3 protein and keeps the most common genes and DNA. Present in this sample are 250,000 to 350,000 distinct CDR3 sequences, more than 6.5% of which were seen just once. The top ten clones comprise roughly 2% of the sample. Separately, the same data were catalogued under a study of yellow fever vaccine responses in identical twins.

Sequencing was carried out using memory (CD45RO+) T cells sorted from blood. Read against the paper, the sample's cell subset or site label means: CD45RO+ enriched T cells. The receptor source for this set is a woman aged 18-29 years in good health.

This clonotype has a count of ten or more. The genes are TRBV20-1 and TRBJ2-1, with 7 bases identical to TRBD2. From germline, CDR1 is DFQATT and CDR2 SNEGSKA (reference sequence). This CDR3 has 15 amino acids. V trimming: 6 bases; J trimming: 5 bases; junction bases outside the gene matches: 13. The CDR3 sequence is CSAIRPGGRNNEQFF. As DNA, the CDR3 is TGCAGTGCGATCAGACCGGGGGGACGAAACAATGAGCAGTTCTTC.

This clonotype was seen a handful of times. The genes are TRBV6-1 and TRBJ1-5, with D possibly matching TRBD1 (6 bases). V gave up 4 bases and J gave up 4 bases, with 14 bases separating them. Germline V gene lookup returns CDR1 MNHNS and CDR2 SASEGT. The CDR3 has 15 amino acids. This chain's CDR3 is CASSVETGGNQPQHF. The DNA of the CDR3 is TGTGCCAGCAGTGTGGAGACAGGAGGTAATCAGCCCCAGCATTTT.

This clonotype was seen only a few times. The chain is built from TRBV25-1 and TRBJ2-1, with D maybe TRBD1 (6 bases). The germline CDR1 and CDR2 sequences are MGHDK and SYGVNS. V was shortened by 4 bases and J by 1 base, with 11 bases between the two germline ends. The CDR3 has 15 amino acids. This chain's CDR3 is CASSVARGSYNEQFF. CDR3 sequence (DNA): TGTGCCAGCAGTGTCGCCAGGGGTTCCTACAATGAGCAGTTCTTC.

This clonotype was found a few times. The chain has TRBV14 and TRBJ2-1; 11 nucleotides align to TRBD2. In germline, CDR1 is SGHDN, CDR2 FVKESK. The V and J ends lost 1 base and 9 bases, in that order; junction bases with no gene match: 8. The CDR3 totals 16 residues. The CDR3 DNA sequence: TGTGCCAGCAGCCAAGTTGGTAGCGGGAGGGCCGGTGAGCAGTTCTTC. Encoded protein: CASSQVGSGRAGEQFF.

The chain carries TRBV4-2 and TRBJ2-3, with a possible D match to TRBD2 (5 bases). V was cut by 0 bases and J by 4 bases, with 20 bases left in between. Per the germline V gene, CDR1 is LGHNA and CDR2 is YNFKEQ. The CDR3 loop spans 18 amino acids. The CDR3 loop is CASSQDLRGIGYADTQYF. The CDR3 DNA sequence: TGTGCCAGCAGCCAAGATCTACGAGGGATCGGGTATGCAGATACGCAGTATTTT.

This clonotype was detected many times. V is TRBV5-1 and J is TRBJ2-3, with 14 bases aligning to TRBD2. This CDR3 is built from 17 residues. The V and J ends lost 4 bases and 3 bases, in that order; junction bases with no gene match: 7. Germline CDR1 and CDR2: SGHRS and YFSETQ. The CDR3 DNA reads TGCGCCAGCAGCCGGACAGGGACTAGCGGGAGAACAGATACGCAGTATTTT. This translates into CASSRTGTSGRTDTQYF.

The chain carries TRBV20-1 and TRBJ2-3, with 8 bases that match TRBD1. This CDR3 is built from 17 residues. From germline, CDR1 is DFQATT and CDR2 SNEGSKA (reference sequence). V was pared by 6 bases and J by 0 bases, with 14 bases of the junction left unmatched. The CDR3 DNA reads TGCAGTGCAAACCAACAGGGGGGTACCTCTAGCACAGATACGCAGTATTTT. This encodes CSANQQGGTSSTDTQYF.

This clonotype was recorded at least ten times. This rearrangement joins TRBV12-3 or TRBV12-4 to TRBJ2-5; 8 bases agree with TRBD1. The CDR3 consists of 14 residues. V was clipped by 3 bases and J by 4 bases; unmatched bases: 4. The CDR3 here is CASSFFGQGETQYF. DNA of the CDR3: TGTGCCAGCAGTTTCTTCGGACAGGGAGAGACCCAGTACTTC.

This clonotype was seen repeatedly, ten times or more. The rearrangement uses TRBV12-3 or TRBV12-4 and TRBJ2-5; D is possibly TRBD2 (5 bases). V lost 1 base and J 9 bases, leaving 6 bases between the germline ends. The CDR3 totals 11 residues. The CDR3 DNA is TGTGCCAGCAGTTTAGGGGAGTCCCAGTACTTC. This sequence encodes CASSLGESQYF.

The chain has TRBV5-8 and TRBJ2-7; no clear D. Per the germline V gene, CDR1 is SGHTS and CDR2 is YDEGEE. V was cut by 3 bases and J by 3 bases, with 10 bases left in between. This CDR3 comprises 13 residues. CDR3 residues: CASSSGRNYEQYF. CDR3 bases: TGTGCCAGCAGCTCAGGCCGAAACTACGAGCAGTACTTC.

This chain joins TRBV6-4 and TRBJ2-5; TRBD2 matches at 10 bases. The V and J ends lost 6 bases and 3 bases, in that order; junction bases with no gene match: 7. CDR1 is MRHNA, CDR2 SNTAGT, per germline. The CDR3 totals 15 residues. The CDR3: CASSALAGDKETQYF. CDR3 bases: TGTGCCAGCAGCGCCCTAGCGGGAGACAAAGAGACCCAGTACTTC.

The V and J genes are TRBV18 and TRBJ2-3, with D perhaps given as TRBD1 or TRBD2 (5 bases each). Per the germline V gene, CDR1 is KGHSH and CDR2 is LQKENI. Trimming removed 3 bases from V and 4 bases from J, with 8 bases in between. The length of the CDR3 is 13 residues. CDR3 sequence: CASSPPGPDTQYF. The CDR3 DNA is TGTGCCAGCTCACCTCCGGGACCAGATACGCAGTATTTT.

This clonotype was found many times. CDR3 sequence: CASSLARLAGNNEQFF. The CDR3 nucleotides are TGTGCCAGCAGCTTGGCTAGACTAGCGGGGAACAATGAGCAGTTCTTC. The J gene is TRBJ2-1, the V gene TRBV5-6; 11 bases are shared with TRBD2. Germline-derived CDR1 and CDR2 are SGHDT and YYEEEE. This CDR3 is built from 16 residues. V dropped 0 bases and J dropped 5; count of bases not matched to a gene: 4.

This clonotype was counted between two and nine times. The chain uses TRBV6-5 and TRBJ2-7, with 11 positions matching TRBD2. CDR1 and CDR2 from the germline V gene are MNHEY and SVGAGI. The CDR3 has 15 amino acids. V lost 6 bases and J lost 4; bases outside the gene matches: 8. CDR3 sequence (DNA): TGTGCCAGCAGGGAGGGGACTAGCGGACTATACGAGCAGTACTTC. Its protein product is CASREGTSGLYEQYF.

This clonotype was seen ten or more times. The chain employs TRBV7-9 and TRBJ2-3; 7 bases fit TRBD1. CDR1 and CDR2 from the germline V gene are SEHNR and FQNEAQ (reference sequence). V shed 4 bases and J 2 bases; nucleotides not matched to a gene: 12. The CDR3 is 17 residues long. CDR3 DNA: TGTGCCAGCAGCTCATCACCGGGACAGTCTCCCACAGATACGCAGTATTTT. Its translation: CASSSSPGQSPTDTQYF.

This clonotype was counted ten times or more. V usage is TRBV7-2 and J usage is TRBJ1-2; D is possibly TRBD1 (5 bases). V shed 5 bases and J shed 0 bases, with 16 bases lying between them. The CDR3 has 16 residues. Germline V gives CDR1 SGHTA, CDR2 FQGNSA. CDR3 amino acids: CASSQGTGRANYGYTF. The CDR3 DNA is TGTGCCAGCAGCCAAGGGACCGGACGAGCTAACTATGGCTACACCTTC.

This clonotype was recorded at least ten times. The rearrangement joins TRBV20-1 to TRBJ1-5; a possible D gene is TRBD1 (6 bases). This CDR3 has 15 residues. Germline CDR1 and CDR2: DFQATT and SNEGSKA (reference sequence). V lost 0 bases and J 6 bases, leaving 15 bases between the germline ends. The CDR3 sequence: CSAREGRGRIQPQHF. The CDR3 coding sequence is TGCAGTGCTAGAGAAGGCCGGGGGCGAATTCAGCCCCAGCATTTT.

This clonotype has at least ten counts. V and J are TRBV6-1 and TRBJ2-1; 11 nucleotides align to TRBD2. CDR3 length: 15 residues. With 7 bases clipped from V and 9 bases from J, the junction kept 11 bases outside the gene matches. Germline CDR1 is MNHNS and CDR2 is SASEGT. The CDR3: CASNPTSGSGSEQFF. For the CDR3, the DNA is TGTGCCAGCAACCCAACTAGCGGGAGTGGGTCTGAGCAGTTCTTC.

This clonotype was counted between two and nine times. This rearrangement joins TRBV15 to TRBJ1-2, with D perhaps matching TRBD1 (6 bases). The CDR3 consists of 14 residues. Germline lookup yields CDR1 LNHNV and CDR2 YYDKDF (reference sequence). Trimming took off 5 bases at V and 6 bases at J, with 16 bases between the two ends. CDR3 in amino acids: CATSSQGTLNGYTF. In DNA, the CDR3 is TGTGCCACCAGCTCCCAGGGGACCTTAAATGGCTACACCTTC.